The 30 T cell receptor beta chains reported below all come from one sample, sequenced in a study of cytomegalovirus exposure and HLA in healthy donors. Primers included in the PCR were 60 Vbeta and 13 Jbeta primers. The assay was immunoSEQ multiplex PCR, and TCRdb's table has in-frame clones only and misses some. The sample shows about 59,000 clones, around 83% of them seen only once. Sequencing input: PBMCs. These receptors came from a human donor in good health.

This clone was observed once. The rearrangement links TRBV2 to TRBJ1-4; D perhaps matches TRBD1 (5 bases). This CDR3 has 14 amino acids. The V and J ends lost 6 bases and 8 bases respectively, with 16 bases between them. Germline-derived CDR1 and CDR2 are SNHLY and FYNNEI. The CDR3 region is CASRDDIGQEKLFF. The CDR3 DNA reads as TGTGCCAGCAGGGATGATATCGGACAAGAAAAACTGTTTTTT.

The chain uses TRBV11-3 and TRBJ2-1; 9 positions agree with TRBD2. The CDR3 extends over 16 amino acids. CDR1 is SGHNT, CDR2 YENEEA, per germline. V lost 5 bases, J lost 6 bases, and 11 bases stayed unmatched. The CDR3 nucleotides read TGTGCCAGCAGCCAAAGTTCGCTAGCGGGAACCAATGAGCAGTTCTTC. It specifies CASSQSSLAGTNEQFF.

This chain links TRBV15 with TRBJ1-1, with D perhaps TRBD1 (5 bases). V was shortened by 1 base and J by 8 bases, with 8 bases between the two germline ends. The CDR3 runs to 12 residues. CDR1 and CDR2 from the germline V gene are LNHNV and YYDKDF (reference sequence). CDR3 sequence reads: CATSRGTREAFF. CDR3 bases: TGTGCCACCAGCAGAGGGACAAGGGAAGCTTTCTTT.

Comments on this clone: Other DNA variants within this sample encode the same CDR3. This chain joins TRBV6-1 and TRBJ1-4; D is possibly TRBD1 (5 bases). V lost 3 bases to trimming and J lost 4 bases, with 15 bases between them. Looked up from germline, CDR1 is MNHNS and CDR2 is SASEGT. The CDR3 is made up of 16 amino acids. The CDR3 is CASSEAVGQGNEKLFF. The CDR3, as DNA: TGTGCCAGCAGTGAGGCGGTGGGGCAGGGTAATGAAAAACTGTTTTTT.

This clone came up a few times. In DNA, the CDR3 is TGCGCCAGCAGCCAAGCGGGAGGGCCTTTTTGGGAGCTGTTTTTT. Translating it yields CASSQAGGPFWELFF. This chain connects TRBV4-1 to TRBJ2-2; TRBD2 matches 8 bases. CDR3 size: 15 residues. Per the germline V gene, CDR1 is MGHRA and CDR2 is YSYEKL. The V gene end was trimmed by 1 base and the J gene end by 9 bases; junction bases not matched to a gene: 7.

CDR3 in DNA: TGTGCCAGCTCACCACTTGAGAAAAACTATGGCTACACCTTC. It codes for CASSPLEKNYGYTF. The chain couples TRBV18 to TRBJ1-2; no firm D call. V lost 1 base and J lost 2, with 8 bases in between. The CDR3 totals 14 residues. Germline CDR1 reads KGHSH; CDR2 reads LQKENI. The complete variable domain, with remaining parts taken from reference TRBV18 and TRBJ1-2, reads NAGVMQNPRHLVRRRGQEARLRCSPMKGHSHVYWYRQLPEEGLKFMVYLQKENIIDESGMPKERFSAEFPKEGPSILRIQQVVRGDSAAYFCASSPLEKNYGYTFGSGTRLTVV.

This CDR3 reads CASSIDQVTDTQYF. The CDR3 DNA follows: TGTGCCAGTAGTATCGATCAGGTAACAGATACGCAGTATTTT. The rearrangement links TRBV19 to TRBJ2-3; D not resolved. This CDR3 spans 14 amino acids. Germline V gene sequence: CDR1 LNHDA, CDR2 SQIVND (reference sequence). V was trimmed by 3 bases and J by 3 bases, leaving 10 bases between them.

The rearrangement links TRBV27 to TRBJ2-1, with D possibly being TRBD1 (5 bases). V was cut by 5 bases and J by 1 base, with 12 bases left in between. Germline V CDR1 and CDR2: MNHEY, SMNVEV (reference sequence). The CDR3 consists of 15 residues. CDR3 region: CASSLGLGSYNEQFF. The DNA for the CDR3 is TGTGCCAGCAGTCTGGGGCTGGGATCCTACAATGAGCAGTTCTTC.

J is TRBJ2-1 and V is TRBV9; 10 bases agree with TRBD2. The CDR3 has 17 amino acids. Per the germline V gene, CDR1 is SGDLS and CDR2 is YYNGEE. V dropped 4 bases and J dropped 6; count of bases not matched to a gene: 13. The CDR3 DNA sequence: TGTGCCAGCAGCCCGAAAGCGGCTAGCGGGAGTCCCAATGAGCAGTTCTTC. This translates into CASSPKAASGSPNEQFF.

The rearrangement uses TRBV2 and TRBJ2-7; 14 bases align to TRBD2. The ends lost 6 bases at V and 6 bases at J; junction bases unmatched: 4. This CDR3 region has 14 residues. Germline V CDR1 and CDR2: SNHLY, FYNNEI. The CDR3 sequence: CASSPGTSGGEQYF. As DNA, the CDR3 is TGTGCCAGCAGCCCCGGGACTAGCGGGGGCGAGCAGTACTTC.

Only a few counts were recorded for this clone. This chain links TRBV7-3 with TRBJ2-2; the D is unclear. V lost 5 bases and J lost 5, with 9 bases in between. Germline CDR1 SGHTA, CDR2 FQGTGA. This CDR3 region has 13 residues. In DNA, the CDR3 is TGTGCCAGCAGCCCGAAGAGGACCGGGGAGCTGTTTTTT. This translates into CASSPKRTGELFF.

The chain employs TRBV10-3 and TRBJ2-2; D remains unclear. This CDR3 has 14 residues. Trimming stripped 3 bases from V and 3 bases from J, with 8 bases between. The V gene's germline CDR1 is ENHRY and CDR2 SYGVKD. CDR3 bases: TGTGCCATCAGTGACGACATCTACACCGGGGAGCTGTTTTTT. Amino acids: CAISDDIYTGELFF.

V usage is TRBV7-2 and J usage is TRBJ2-1; TRBD1 matches 7 bases. The ends lost 0 bases at V and 10 bases at J; junction bases unmatched: 6. The CDR3 runs 14 residues. Germline lookup yields CDR1 SGHTA and CDR2 FQGNSA. The DNA for the CDR3 is TGTGCCAGCAGCTTAGCGGCAGGGGGATACGAGCAGTTCTTC. This encodes CASSLAAGGYEQFF. The full variable domain, in which reference TRBV7-2 and TRBJ2-1 provide the parts outside the CDR3, is GAGVSQSPSNKVTEKGKDVELRCDPISGHTALYWYRQSLGQGLEFLIYFQGNSAPDKSGLPSDRFSAERTGGSVSTLTIQRTQQEDSAVYLCASSLAAGGYEQFFGPGTRLTVL.

V and J are TRBV11-2 and TRBJ2-4; D gene ambiguous. The CDR3 runs 14 residues. V was cut by 5 bases and J by 0 bases, with 8 bases left in between. Germline CDR1 is SGHAT and CDR2 is FQNNGV. For the CDR3, the DNA is TGTGCCAGCAGCAAAGCCCTAGCCAAAAACATTCAGTACTTC. Translated: CASSKALAKNIQYF. The full variable domain, rest sourced from reference TRBV11-2 and TRBJ2-4, is EAGVAQSPRYKIIEKRQSVAFWCNPISGHATLYWYQQILGQGPKLLIQFQNNGVVDDSQLPKDRFSAERLKGVDSTLKIQPAKLEDSAVYLCASSKALAKNIQYFGAGTRLSVL.

J is TRBJ2-5 and V is TRBV7-3; 13 bases align to TRBD2. J gave up 5 bases and V 5 bases, and 8 bases lay outside the gene matches. Germline-derived CDR1 and CDR2 are SGHTA and FQGTGA. The CDR3 has 16 residues. CDR3 in amino acids: CASSPYGLAGVETQYF. For the CDR3, the DNA is TGTGCCAGCAGCCCATACGGACTAGCGGGGGTCGAGACCCAGTACTTC.

The chain uses TRBV28 and TRBJ2-1; TRBD2 matches 9 bases. With V trimmed by 6 bases and J by 8 bases, 8 bases remained unmatched. The germline CDR1 and CDR2 sequences are MDHEN and SYDVKM. CDR3 length equals 14 residues. The CDR3 nucleotides read TGTGCCAGCAGGGCTAGCGGGGAATCGGATGAGCAGTTCTTC. This gives the protein CASRASGESDEQFF.

This chain uses TRBV28 with TRBJ2-3; TRBD2 matches 12 bases. Germline V gene lookup returns CDR1 MDHEN and CDR2 SYDVKM. This CDR3 region has 17 residues. V lost 6 bases, J lost 5 bases, and 12 bases stayed unmatched. DNA of the CDR3: TGTGCCAGCAGCCCGCCTCGACTAGCGGGAGAACGAGATACGCAGTATTTT. As protein: CASSPPRLAGERDTQYF. Full variable domain (outside the CDR3, taken from reference TRBV28 and TRBJ2-3): DVKVTQSSRYLVKRTGEKVFLECVQDMDHENMFWYRQDPGLGLRLIYFSYDVKMKEKGDIPEGYSVSREKKERFSLILESASTNQTSMYLCASSPPRLAGERDTQYFGPGTRLTVL.

The rearrangement joins TRBV4-3 to TRBJ2-1; TRBD2 might be the D (6 bases). In germline, CDR1 is LGHNA, CDR2 YSLEER. The CDR3 has 14 residues. Trimming took off 0 bases at V and 6 bases at J, with 9 bases between the two ends. The chain's CDR3 is CASSQETSSNEQFF. The CDR3 region has the DNA TGCGCCAGCAGCCAAGAGACTAGTTCCAATGAGCAGTTCTTC.

This chain connects TRBV9 to TRBJ1-1; D gene ambiguous. This CDR3 has 14 residues. V was pared by 4 bases and J by 3 bases, with 13 bases between. CDR1 is SGDLS and CDR2 is YYNGEE in the germline V gene. This CDR3 is CASSFGDLDTEAFF. The CDR3 DNA reads TGTGCCAGCAGCTTCGGAGACCTGGACACTGAAGCTTTCTTT.

The rearrangement links TRBV5-1 to TRBJ2-5; D is undetermined. The CDR3 is 14 residues long. The V end was cut by 1 base, the J end by 11 bases, with 18 bases between. Germline assignment: CDR1 SGHRS and CDR2 YFSETQ. The CDR3 here is CASSLSGGHEEQYF. The CDR3 DNA sequence: TGCGCCAGCAGCTTGTCCGGTGGCCATGAGGAGCAGTACTTC.

In its sample, this clone was seen a few times. V is TRBV7-6 and J is TRBJ2-5, with a possible D match to TRBD1 (6 bases). V lost 5 bases to trimming and J lost 1 base, with 11 bases between them. The CDR3 sequence is 14 residues long. Germline CDR1 reads SGHVS; CDR2 reads FNYEAQ. This CDR3 is CASSITGTQETQYF. CDR3 DNA sequence: TGTGCCAGCAGCATAACAGGGACCCAAGAGACCCAGTACTTC.

The chain has TRBV5-1 and TRBJ1-5; D is unresolved. V lost 0 bases and J lost 5, with 6 bases in between. Per the germline V gene, CDR1 is SGHRS and CDR2 is YFSETQ. The CDR3 loop spans 13 amino acids. Here the CDR3 DNA reads TGCGCCAGCAGCTTGGAGACTGATCAGCCCCAGCATTTT. Protein product: CASSLETDQPQHF. The variable domain in full, completed from reference TRBV5-1 and TRBJ1-5, reads KAGVTQTPRYLIKTRGQQVTLSCSPISGHRSVSWYQQTPGQGLQFLFEYFSETQRNKGNFPGRFSGRQFSNSRSEMNVSTLELGDSALYLCASSLETDQPQHFGDGTRLSIL.

This chain joins TRBV28 and TRBJ1-4, with a possible D match to TRBD1 (6 bases). The CDR3 is made up of 13 amino acids. The germline V gene has CDR1 MDHEN and CDR2 SYDVKM. V lost 9 bases, J lost 5 bases, and 13 bases lay in between. The CDR3 region is CASIGQPNEKLFF. CDR3 nucleotide sequence: TGTGCCAGTATAGGACAGCCGAATGAAAAACTGTTTTTT.

The DNA of the CDR3 is TGTGCCAGCAGCAAAGGGACAGCCAACACTGAAGCTTTCTTT. It specifies CASSKGTANTEAFF. The V gene is TRBV5-4, the J gene TRBJ1-1; 7 bases align to TRBD1. The CDR3 sequence is 14 residues long. Trimming at V came to 4 bases and at J to 2 bases, leaving 5 bases not matched to a gene. The germline V gene encodes CDR1 SGHNT and CDR2 YYREEE (reference sequence).

The chain joins TRBV5-4 to TRBJ2-5, with TRBD2 identical over 10 bases. The J segment lost 5 bases and the V segment lost 1 base, leaving 8 bases of the junction unmatched. CDR3 size: 16 residues. Germline values: CDR1 SGHNT, CDR2 YYREEE (reference sequence). CDR3 residues: CASSLRLAGARETQYF. The CDR3 DNA follows: TGTGCCAGCAGCTTGCGCCTAGCGGGAGCTCGGGAGACCCAGTACTTC. Full variable domain (outside the CDR3, taken from reference TRBV5-4 and TRBJ2-5): ETGVTQSPTHLIKTRGQQVTLRCSSQSGHNTVSWYQQALGQGPQFIFQYYREEENGRGNFPPRFSGLQFPNYSSELNVNALELDDSALYLCASSLRLAGARETQYFGPGTRLLVL.

As DNA, the CDR3 is TGTGCCAGCAGAGGTACCCTTCGGGGGGTAAACTACAATGAGCAGTTCTTC. This codes for CASRGTLRGVNYNEQFF. J is TRBJ2-1 and V is TRBV7-2; 7 bases map to TRBD2. CDR3 length: 17 amino acids. V trimming: 6 bases; J trimming: 3 bases; junction bases outside the gene matches: 14. Germline V CDR1 and CDR2: SGHTA, FQGNSA.

This clone was observed a few times. This chain uses TRBV7-8 with TRBJ1-2; D gene ambiguous. The length of the CDR3 is 15 residues. V was pared by 0 bases and J by 3 bases, with 11 bases between. Germline V gene sequence: CDR1 SGHVS, CDR2 FQNEAQ. The CDR3 nucleotides read TGTGCCAGCAGCTTAGCGTCACAAACCTACTATGGCTACACCTTC. This encodes CASSLASQTYYGYTF.

This chain links TRBV5-4 with TRBJ2-1; TRBD2 aligns across 9 bases. CDR3 size: 16 residues. Germline trimming cut 4 bases from V and 6 bases from J; bases unmatched to any gene: 11. Germline assignment: CDR1 SGHNT and CDR2 YYREEE (reference sequence). The CDR3 region is CASSLSASGVFNEQFF. For the CDR3, the DNA is TGTGCCAGCAGCCTCTCGGCTAGCGGGGTTTTCAATGAGCAGTTCTTC.

The chain uses TRBV7-9 and TRBJ1-3; no clear D. Germline V gene sequence: CDR1 SEHNR, CDR2 FQNEAQ (reference sequence). CDR3 length equals 15 residues. Trimming stripped 8 bases from V and 0 bases from J, with 14 bases between. The CDR3 reads CASPREEYSGNTIYF. As DNA, the CDR3 is TGTGCCAGCCCTCGGGAGGAATACTCTGGAAACACCATATATTTT.

The chain uses TRBV30 and TRBJ1-5, with D tentatively TRBD1 (6 bases). The ends were cut back, 5 bases at V and 2 bases at J, with 10 bases in the middle. The germline V gene has CDR1 GTSNPN and CDR2 SVGIG (reference sequence). The CDR3 sequence is 13 residues long. CDR3 nucleotides: TGTGCCTGGCAACAGGGACGCAATCAGCCCCAGCATTTT. Amino acid sequence: CAWQQGRNQPQHF.